This TCR beta chain was recorded in a study of T cells in Graves' hyperthyroidism and ophthalmopathy. Study outcomes and limitations: A median about 7 months before onset, the model predicted ophthalmopathy. Most clonotypes expanded in thyroid above 0.001 were likewise present in blood.

Template material for amplifying TCR beta CDR3 regions consisted of RNA transcripts. HTBI primers were the set used in a first-round RT-PCR of the TCR CDR3. A single record per CDR3 protein comes from TCRdb applying MiXCR to the multiplex PCR reads. The sample has around 700,000 distinct CDR3 sequences; about 17% are singletons. On this clonotype itself: Its antigen is not known.

Germline V lookup: CDR1 MNHNS, CDR2 SASEGT. Trimming removed 5 bases at V and 4 bases at J, with 11 bases between. The CDR3 consists of 13 residues. The genes are TRBV6-1 and TRBJ1-2; D gene uncertain. Sequencing was carried out using blood. This sequence originates from a woman aged 50 to 60 with Graves' hyperthyroidism that later progressed to Graves' ophthalmopathy. This chain's CDR3 is CASSTQEAYGYTF. The DNA for the CDR3 is TGTGCCAGCAGTACCCAGGAGGCCTATGGCTACACCTTC.